This TCR beta chain is from a study of T cell changes during pregnancy in multiple sclerosis. V gave up 4 bases and J gave up 2 bases; unmatched junction bases: 15. This CDR3 spans 19 amino acids. Germline V lookup: CDR1 SGDLS, CDR2 YYNGEE. The repertoire was sequenced with immunoSEQ multiplex PCR; TCRdb's copy has only in-frame clones and lacks some. Of just under 95,000 clones detected, around 92% appear once; the ten largest clones hold more than 2.5%. The sample in question was peripheral blood, obtained in the first trimester of pregnancy. The clonotype originates from a female donor with multiple sclerosis, enrolled in a pregnancy study. The chain recombines TRBV9 with TRBJ2-6; 7 nucleotides align to TRBD1. The CDR3 reads CASSPSLTGSGTGANVLTF. The DNA for the CDR3 is TGTGCCAGCAGCCCAAGCTTGACAGGGTCGGGCACTGGGGCCAACGTCCTGACTTTC.